The source of this T cell receptor (beta chain) is a study of response to subunit inactivated influenza vaccine. CDR1 KGHDR and CDR2 SFDVKD come from the germline V gene. The CDR3 covers 14 residues. V was clipped by 6 bases and J by 0 bases, with 7 bases between them. Whole-study findings and limits: A suggestion made by the authors is that each seasonal influenza vaccination recruits few new T cells.

TCRdb ran MiXCR on the RT-PCR reads and lists one entry per CDR3 protein. The table records about 780,000 distinct CDR3 sequences, around 18% of them present only once. This clonotype was detected a few times. The antigen remains unidentified. The sequence was obtained from a man aged 45-60 years who received an inactivated influenza vaccine. The sample in question was PBMCs from blood, obtained more than 4 days after vaccination. This chain links TRBV24-1 with TRBJ2-2; D not certain. The CDR3: CATSITANTGELFF. CDR3 sequence (DNA): TGTGCCACCAGTATAACAGCGAACACCGGGGAGCTGTTTTTT.